The source of this T cell receptor beta chain is a study of blood T cell repertoires in COVID-19. The wider study: Collection of acute and convalescent COVID-19 samples took place in the United States, Italy and Spain.

This clone was seen just once. The germline V gene has CDR1 SGHRS and CDR2 YFSETQ. J lost 1 base, V lost 6 bases, and 8 bases had no gene match. CDR3 length: 15 residues. TCRdb's table, derived via immunoSEQ multiplex PCR, lists solely in-frame clones and lacks some. This sample has over 75,000 clones, with 70% to 90% found just once. The sequencing sample was made of peripheral blood. The V and J genes are TRBV5-1 and TRBJ2-7; 9 bases are shared with TRBD2. The source of this sequence is a human donor with COVID-19, enrolled during active disease. The donor label of this sample is uncertain. CDR3 sequence (DNA): TGCGCCAGCAAAACTAGCGGGCGGGGTTCCTACGAGCAGTACTTC. Its translation: CASKTSGRGSYEQYF.